These 8 T cell receptor beta chains were all obtained from the same sample, sequenced in a study of cytomegalovirus exposure and HLA in healthy donors. The primer mix had 60 Vbeta and 13 Jbeta primers. Clones were read by immunoSEQ multiplex PCR, and TCRdb kept only the in-frame ones, dropping some. The sample contains nearly 110,000 clones, 70% to 80% of which appear only once. The sequencing input was PBMCs. The receptor set was obtained from a boy younger than 18 in good health and CMV-seronegative.

This clone has only a few counts. The same CDR3 arises from other DNA sequences in this sample as well. This chain links TRBV15 with TRBJ1-4; 7 bases line up with TRBD1. The germline V gene encodes CDR1 LNHNV and CDR2 YYDKDF (reference sequence). V gave up 2 bases and J gave up 2 bases; unmatched junction bases: 2. The CDR3 has 15 residues. The CDR3: CATSRRDSTNEKLFF. The CDR3 region has the DNA TGTGCCACCAGCAGAAGGGACAGCACTAATGAAAAACTGTTTTTT.

Of note for this clone: The sample holds other DNA sequences that translate to the same CDR3. V usage is TRBV18 and J usage is TRBJ1-3; 10 bases line up with TRBD1. This CDR3 is 16 amino acids long. Per the germline V gene, CDR1 is KGHSH and CDR2 is LQKENI. With 2 bases clipped from V and 2 bases from J, the junction kept 3 bases outside the gene matches. The CDR3 DNA reads TGTGCCAGCTCACCAACCGGGACAGGGGCTGGAAACACCATATATTTT. It specifies CASSPTGTGAGNTIYF.

CDR3 in DNA: TGTGCCAGCAGCTATTGGTTGACAGATACTAACTATGGCTACACCTTC. This sequence encodes CASSYWLTDTNYGYTF. The rearrangement uses TRBV5-6 and TRBJ1-2; weak D call: TRBD1 (5 bases). The CDR3 is made up of 16 amino acids. Trimming removed 3 bases at V and 0 bases at J, with 15 bases between. Per the germline V gene, CDR1 is SGHDT and CDR2 is YYEEEE.

This clone was observed a single time. The chain recombines TRBV6-5 with TRBJ2-7, with 12 positions matching TRBD2. From germline, CDR1 is MNHEY and CDR2 SVGAGI. J was trimmed by 4 bases and V by 2 bases; bases with no gene match: 3. This CDR3 has 15 residues. CDR3 bases: TGTGCCAGCAGTTACGTCCTAGCGGGAGGGTACGAGCAGTACTTC. It yields the protein CASSYVLAGGYEQYF.

The chain carries TRBV6-6 and TRBJ2-5; weak D call: TRBD1 (6 bases). The CDR3 length is 15 residues. Trimming took 5 bases from V and 1 from J, leaving 14 bases between them. Germline assignment: CDR1 MNHNY and CDR2 SVGAGI (reference sequence). The CDR3 loop reads CASSRTWTAQETQYF. CDR3 bases: TGTGCCAGCAGTAGGACTTGGACAGCCCAAGAGACCCAGTACTTC.

V and J are TRBV18 and TRBJ2-7, with D tentatively TRBD2 (6 bases). Germline loops: CDR1 KGHSH, CDR2 LQKENI. This CDR3 comprises 15 residues. Trimming removed 0 bases from V and 7 bases from J, with 16 bases in between. CDR3 in DNA: TGTGCCAGCTCACCACCTTCCGGACTACGAGGGGAGCAGTACTTC. It yields the protein CASSPPSGLRGEQYF.

This clone occurred a few times. The chain recombines TRBV7-9 with TRBJ2-7; TRBD1 is a possible D gene (5 bases). Trimming removed 5 bases at V and 6 bases at J, with 11 bases between. The CDR3 extends over 12 amino acids. Germline V lookup: CDR1 SEHNR, CDR2 FQNEAQ (reference sequence). The CDR3 nucleotides are TGTGCCAGCAGCCCAGGGCCCGGCGAGCAGTACTTC. Translating gives CASSPGPGEQYF.

The CDR3: CASSLSRGQTDTQYF. Here the CDR3 DNA reads TGTGCCAGCAGTTTAAGTAGGGGGCAGACAGATACGCAGTATTTT. The V and J genes are TRBV28 and TRBJ2-3; 7 bases agree with TRBD1. CDR1 is MDHEN, CDR2 SYDVKM, per germline. The V segment lost 2 bases and the J segment 3 bases; nucleotides outside the gene matches: 5. This CDR3 region has 15 residues.